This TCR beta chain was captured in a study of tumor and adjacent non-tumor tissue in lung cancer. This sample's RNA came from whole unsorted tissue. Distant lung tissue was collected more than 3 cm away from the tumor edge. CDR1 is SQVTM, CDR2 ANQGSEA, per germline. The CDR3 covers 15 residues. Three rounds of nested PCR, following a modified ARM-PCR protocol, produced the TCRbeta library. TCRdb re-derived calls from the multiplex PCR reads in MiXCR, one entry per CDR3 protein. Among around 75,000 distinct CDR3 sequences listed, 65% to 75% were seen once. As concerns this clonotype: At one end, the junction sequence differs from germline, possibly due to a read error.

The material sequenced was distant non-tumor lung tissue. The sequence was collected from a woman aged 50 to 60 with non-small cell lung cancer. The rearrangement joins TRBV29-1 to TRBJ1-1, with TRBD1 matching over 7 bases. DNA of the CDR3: TGTAGCATTGCGCGAACAGGGGTTGGCTACACTGAAGCTTTCTTT. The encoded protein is CSIARTGVGYTEAFF.